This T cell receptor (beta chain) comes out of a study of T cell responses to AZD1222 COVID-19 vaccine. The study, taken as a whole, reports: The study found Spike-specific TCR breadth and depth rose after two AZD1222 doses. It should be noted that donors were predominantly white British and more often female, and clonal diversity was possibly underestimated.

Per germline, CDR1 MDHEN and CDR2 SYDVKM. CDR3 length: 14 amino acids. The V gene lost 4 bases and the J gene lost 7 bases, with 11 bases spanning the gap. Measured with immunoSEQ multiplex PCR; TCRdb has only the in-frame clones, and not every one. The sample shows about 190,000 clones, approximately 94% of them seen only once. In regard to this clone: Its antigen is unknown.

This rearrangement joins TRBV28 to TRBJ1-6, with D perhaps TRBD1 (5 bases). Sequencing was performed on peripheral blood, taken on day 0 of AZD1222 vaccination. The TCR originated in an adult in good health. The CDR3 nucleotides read TGTGCCAGCAGTTCCCTGACAGCGAATTCACCCCTCCACTTT. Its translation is CASSSLTANSPLHF.